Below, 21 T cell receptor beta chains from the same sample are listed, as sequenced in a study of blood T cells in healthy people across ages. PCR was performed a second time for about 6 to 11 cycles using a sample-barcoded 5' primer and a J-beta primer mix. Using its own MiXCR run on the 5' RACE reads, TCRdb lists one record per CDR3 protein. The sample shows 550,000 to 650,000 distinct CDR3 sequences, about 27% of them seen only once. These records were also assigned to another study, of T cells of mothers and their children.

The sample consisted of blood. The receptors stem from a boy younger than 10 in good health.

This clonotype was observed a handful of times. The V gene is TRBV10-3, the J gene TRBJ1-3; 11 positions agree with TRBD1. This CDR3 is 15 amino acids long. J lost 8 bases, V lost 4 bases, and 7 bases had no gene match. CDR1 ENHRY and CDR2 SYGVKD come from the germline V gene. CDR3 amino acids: CAISASGTGGDTIYF. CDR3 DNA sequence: TGTGCCATCAGTGCCTCCGGGACAGGGGGGGACACCATATATTTT.

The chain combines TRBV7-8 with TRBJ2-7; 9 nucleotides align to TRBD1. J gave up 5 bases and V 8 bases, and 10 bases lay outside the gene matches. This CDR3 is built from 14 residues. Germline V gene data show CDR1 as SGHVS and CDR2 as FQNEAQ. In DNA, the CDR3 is TGTGCCAGCCGACCGGACAGGGGAGGCGACGAGCAGTACTTC. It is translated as CASRPDRGGDEQYF.

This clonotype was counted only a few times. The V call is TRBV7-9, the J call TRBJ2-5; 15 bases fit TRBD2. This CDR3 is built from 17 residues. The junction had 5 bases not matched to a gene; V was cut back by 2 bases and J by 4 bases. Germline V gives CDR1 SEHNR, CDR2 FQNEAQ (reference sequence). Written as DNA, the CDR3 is TGTGCCAGCAGCTTACGGACTAGCGGGAGGGCCGGAGAGACCCAGTACTTC. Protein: CASSLRTSGRAGETQYF.

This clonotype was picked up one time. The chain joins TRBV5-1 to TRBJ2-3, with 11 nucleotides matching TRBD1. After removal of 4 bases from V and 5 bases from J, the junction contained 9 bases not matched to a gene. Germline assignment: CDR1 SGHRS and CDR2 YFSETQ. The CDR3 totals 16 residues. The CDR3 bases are TGCGCCAGCAGCGACCCGGACAGGGGGCATTTAGATACGCAGTATTTT. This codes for CASSDPDRGHLDTQYF.

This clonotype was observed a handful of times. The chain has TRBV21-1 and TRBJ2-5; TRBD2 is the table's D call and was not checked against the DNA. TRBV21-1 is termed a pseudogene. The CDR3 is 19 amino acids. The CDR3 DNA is TGTGCCAGCAGCACCCAGGAAGGGGGACTAGCGGGGGGCCAAGAGGCCCAGTACTTC. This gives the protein CASSTQEGGLAGGQEAQYF.

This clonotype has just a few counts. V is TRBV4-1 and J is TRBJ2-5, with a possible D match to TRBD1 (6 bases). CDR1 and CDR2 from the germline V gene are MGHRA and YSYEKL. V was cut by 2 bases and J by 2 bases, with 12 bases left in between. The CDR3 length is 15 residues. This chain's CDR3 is CASSQQGSRQETQYF. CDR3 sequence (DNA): TGCGCCAGCAGCCAACAGGGGTCGCGACAAGAGACCCAGTACTTC.

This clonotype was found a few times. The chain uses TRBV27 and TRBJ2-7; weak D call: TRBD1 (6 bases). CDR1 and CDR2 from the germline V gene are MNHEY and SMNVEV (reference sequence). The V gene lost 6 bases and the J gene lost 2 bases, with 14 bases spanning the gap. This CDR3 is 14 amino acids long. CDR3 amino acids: CASSYRVGTYEQYF. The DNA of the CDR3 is TGTGCCAGCAGCTACAGGGTCGGGACCTACGAGCAGTACTTC.

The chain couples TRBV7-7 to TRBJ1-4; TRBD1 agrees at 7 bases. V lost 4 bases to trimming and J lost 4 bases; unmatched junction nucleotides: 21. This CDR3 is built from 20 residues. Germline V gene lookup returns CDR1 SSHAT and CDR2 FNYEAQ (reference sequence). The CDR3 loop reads CASSCTNPGTEIVFNEKLFF. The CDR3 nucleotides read TGTGCCAGCAGCTGTACCAACCCCGGGACAGAAATTGTCTTTAATGAAAAACTGTTTTTT.

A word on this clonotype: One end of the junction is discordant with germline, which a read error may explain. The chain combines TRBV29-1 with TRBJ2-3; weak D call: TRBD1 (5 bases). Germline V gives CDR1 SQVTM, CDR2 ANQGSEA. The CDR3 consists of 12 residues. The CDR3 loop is CSVRQGSDTRYF. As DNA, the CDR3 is TGCAGCGTTCGGCAGGGCAGTGATACGCGGTATTTT.

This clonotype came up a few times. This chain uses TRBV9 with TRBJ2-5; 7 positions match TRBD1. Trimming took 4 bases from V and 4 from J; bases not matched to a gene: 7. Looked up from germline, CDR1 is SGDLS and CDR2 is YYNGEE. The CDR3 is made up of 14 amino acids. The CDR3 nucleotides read TGTGCCAGCAGCCGTTCACCAGGGGGAGAGACCCAGTACTTC. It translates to CASSRSPGGETQYF.

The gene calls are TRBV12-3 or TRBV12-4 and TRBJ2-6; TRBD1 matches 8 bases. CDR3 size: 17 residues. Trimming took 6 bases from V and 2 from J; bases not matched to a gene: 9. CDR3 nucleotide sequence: TGTGCCAGCAGGCCCCACGGACAGGGCGCTGGGGCCAACGTCCTGACTTTC. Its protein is CASRPHGQGAGANVLTF.

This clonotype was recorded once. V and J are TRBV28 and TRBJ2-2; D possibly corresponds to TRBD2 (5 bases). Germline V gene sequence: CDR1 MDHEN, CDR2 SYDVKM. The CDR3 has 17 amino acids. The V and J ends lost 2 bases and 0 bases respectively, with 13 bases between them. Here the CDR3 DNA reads TGTGCCAGCAGTTTAAGCTACGGGAAAGCGAACACCGGGGAGCTGTTTTTT. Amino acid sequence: CASSLSYGKANTGELFF.

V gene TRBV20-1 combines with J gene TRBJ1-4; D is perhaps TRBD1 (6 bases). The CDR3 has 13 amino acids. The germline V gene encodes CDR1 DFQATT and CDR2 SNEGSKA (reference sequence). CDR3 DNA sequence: TGCGCCTCTAAATGGGGGGCCAGTGAAAAACTGTTTTTT. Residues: CASKWGASEKLFF.

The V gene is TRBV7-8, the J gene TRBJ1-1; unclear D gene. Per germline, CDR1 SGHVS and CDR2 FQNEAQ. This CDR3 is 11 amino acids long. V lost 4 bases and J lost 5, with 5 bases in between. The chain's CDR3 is CASSSITEAFF. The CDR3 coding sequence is TGTGCCAGCAGCTCGATAACTGAAGCTTTCTTT.

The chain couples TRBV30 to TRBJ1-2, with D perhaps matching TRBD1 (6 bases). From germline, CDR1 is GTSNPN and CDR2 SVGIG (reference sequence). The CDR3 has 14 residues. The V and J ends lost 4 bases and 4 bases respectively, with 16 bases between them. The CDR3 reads CAWNPPGGSYGYTF. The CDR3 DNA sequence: TGTGCCTGGAATCCCCCCGGGGGCTCCTATGGCTACACCTTC.

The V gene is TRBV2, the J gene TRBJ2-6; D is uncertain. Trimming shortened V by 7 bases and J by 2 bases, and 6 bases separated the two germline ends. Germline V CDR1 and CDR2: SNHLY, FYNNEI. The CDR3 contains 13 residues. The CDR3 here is CASISPGANVLTF. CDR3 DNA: TGTGCCAGCATATCCCCTGGGGCCAACGTCCTGACTTTC. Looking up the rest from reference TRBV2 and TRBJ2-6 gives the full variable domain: EPEVTQTPSHQVTQMGQEVILRCVPISNHLYFYWYRQILGQKVEFLVSFYNNEISEKSEIFDDQFSVERPDGSNFTLKIRSTKLEDSAMYFCASISPGANVLTFGAGSRLTVL.

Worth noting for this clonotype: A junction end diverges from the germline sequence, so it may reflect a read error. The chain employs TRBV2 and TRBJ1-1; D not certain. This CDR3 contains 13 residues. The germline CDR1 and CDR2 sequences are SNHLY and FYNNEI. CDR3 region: CVSNPSRDTEAFF. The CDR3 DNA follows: TGTGTCAGCAACCCCTCTAGGGACACTGAAGCTTTCTTT.

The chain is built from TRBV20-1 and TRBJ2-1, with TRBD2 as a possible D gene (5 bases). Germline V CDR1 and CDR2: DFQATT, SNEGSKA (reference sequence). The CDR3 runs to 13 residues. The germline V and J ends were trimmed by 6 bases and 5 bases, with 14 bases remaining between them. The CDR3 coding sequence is TGCAGTGCCCCCGGTGTGAGGGACAATGAGCAGTTCTTC. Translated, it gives CSAPGVRDNEQFF.

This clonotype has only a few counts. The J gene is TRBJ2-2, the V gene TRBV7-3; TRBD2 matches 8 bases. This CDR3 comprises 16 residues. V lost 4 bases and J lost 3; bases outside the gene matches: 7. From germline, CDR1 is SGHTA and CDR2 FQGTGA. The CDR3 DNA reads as TGTGCCAGCAGCTCCCCTCGGCGGGGGGACACCGGGGAGCTGTTTTTT. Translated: CASSSPRRGDTGELFF.

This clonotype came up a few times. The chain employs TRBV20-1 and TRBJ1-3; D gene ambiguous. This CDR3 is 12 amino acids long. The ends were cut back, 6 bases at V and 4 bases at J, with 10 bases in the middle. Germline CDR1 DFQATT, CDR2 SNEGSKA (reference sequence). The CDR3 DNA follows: TGCAGTGCCTCGGACGGGGGAAACACCATATATTTT. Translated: CSASDGGNTIYF.

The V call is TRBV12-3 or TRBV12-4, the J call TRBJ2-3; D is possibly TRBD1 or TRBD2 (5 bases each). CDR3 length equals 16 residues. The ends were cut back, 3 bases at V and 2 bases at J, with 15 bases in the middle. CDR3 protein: CASSLWDRTDTDTQYF. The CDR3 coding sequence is TGTGCCAGCAGTTTGTGGGACCGAACTGACACAGATACGCAGTATTTT.